These T cell receptor beta chains were read from a single sample in a study of T cell responses to AZD1222 COVID-19 vaccine. Assay: immunoSEQ multiplex PCR; the TCRdb copy retains only in-frame clones and omits some. The top ten clones hold roughly 2.7% of a sample with about 110,000 clones, roughly 92% of them seen once. Sequenced here: peripheral blood, sampled 28 days after the second AZD1222 dose. The source is an adult who received the AZD1222 COVID-19 vaccine. CDR3s include the opening cysteine and the closing phenylalanine or tryptophan. The order of the fields is D gene, J gene, V gene, clone size, CDR3 DNA, CDR3 protein. D genes are given only for firm matches. Clone size is shown for a subset of rows, as once, few, many or a class of expanded clone.

-	TRBJ1-6	TRBV9	-	TGTGCCAGCAGCGTAGCTTTGGGGGCGGATAATTCACCCCTCCACTTT	CASSVALGADNSPLHF
-	TRBJ2-5	TRBV12-3/TRBV12-4	-	TGTGCCAGCAGCGTCAGGGGAGAGACCCAGTACTTC	CASSVRGETQYF
-	TRBJ1-4	TRBV3-1/TRBV3-2	-	TGTGCCAGCAGCCAAGCTGGATTGACACCAACTAATGAAAAACTGTTTTTT	CASSQAGLTPTNEKLFF
-	TRBJ1-2	TRBV12-3/TRBV12-4	-	TGTGCCAGCAGTTTAGTTGGCTACACCTTC	CASSLVGYTF
-	TRBJ2-5	TRBV2	-	TGTGCCAGCAGTGAAAATGGGGGCCAAGAGACCCAGTACTTC	CASSENGGQETQYF
TRBD2	TRBJ2-1	TRBV5-1	-	TGCGCCAGCAGCTTGGATCCGGGACTAAAAAATGAGCAGTTCTTC	CASSLDPGLKNEQFF
-	TRBJ2-7	TRBV20-1	few	TGCAGTGCTAGTACCTTCGGCCACACCTACGAGCAGTACTTC	CSASTFGHTYEQYF
-	TRBJ1-1	TRBV7-9	once	TGTGCCAGCAGCCTAAGGGGTTCGGGAAACACTGAAGCTTTCTTT	CASSLRGSGNTEAFF
-	TRBJ2-5	TRBV24-1	-	TGTGCCACCAGTGGGAGGGGTTCCCAAGAGACCCAGTACTTC	CATSGRGSQETQYF
-	TRBJ1-1	TRBV6-5	-	TGTGCCAGCAGTCGCCCACCCGTAAACCAGGCTTTCTTT	CASSRPPVNQAFF
TRBD2	TRBJ2-7	TRBV4-2	-	TGTGCCAGCAGCCTAAGGACTAGATTCGGTGTCGAGCAGTACTTC	CASSLRTRFGVEQYF
-	TRBJ2-2	TRBV7-8	-	TGTGCCAGCAGCTTATGGGCGGGCACCGGGGAGCTGTTTTTT	CASSLWAGTGELFF
-	TRBJ1-2	TRBV21-1	-	TGTGCCAGCAGCCAAGAGGTACCTTCGGTGTCTGGCTACACCTTC	CASSQEVPSVSGYTF
-	TRBJ1-2	TRBV5-1	-	TGCGCCAGCAGCCCCCGCAGGGGAGCCTATGGCTACACCTTC	CASSPRRGAYGYTF
-	TRBJ1-1	TRBV12-5	-	TGTGCTAGTGGTTTGGTAGGAAACACTGAAGCTTTCTTT	CASGLVGNTEAFF
TRBD1	TRBJ2-7	TRBV28	-	TGTGCCAGCATCCCTGGGACAGGGGTCGGCGAGCAGTACTTC	CASIPGTGVGEQYF
-	TRBJ1-4	TRBV9	-	TGTGCCAGCAGCGCCTTTGGAGGAGGTAATGAAAAACTGTTTTTT	CASSAFGGGNEKLFF
-	TRBJ1-5	TRBV2	-	TGTGCCAGCAGACAGGATAGCAATCAGCCCCAGCATTTT	CASRQDSNQPQHF
-	TRBJ2-1	TRBV27	-	TGTGCCAGCAGTTTCTTGGGACAAGCCAATGAGCAGTTCTTC	CASSFLGQANEQFF
TRBD1	TRBJ1-1	TRBV27	-	TGTGCCAGCAGTCCGGCGGACAGGGTGAGTGCTGAAGCTTTCTTT	CASSPADRVSAEAFF
-	TRBJ1-1	TRBV27	-	TGTGCCAGCAGTTTTCGGGGGCGGGACACTGAAGCTTTCTTT	CASSFRGRDTEAFF
-	TRBJ1-4	TRBV6-5	-	TGTGCCAGCAGTTACTCAGGACACCAGGGTGAAAAACTGTTTTTT	CASSYSGHQGEKLFF